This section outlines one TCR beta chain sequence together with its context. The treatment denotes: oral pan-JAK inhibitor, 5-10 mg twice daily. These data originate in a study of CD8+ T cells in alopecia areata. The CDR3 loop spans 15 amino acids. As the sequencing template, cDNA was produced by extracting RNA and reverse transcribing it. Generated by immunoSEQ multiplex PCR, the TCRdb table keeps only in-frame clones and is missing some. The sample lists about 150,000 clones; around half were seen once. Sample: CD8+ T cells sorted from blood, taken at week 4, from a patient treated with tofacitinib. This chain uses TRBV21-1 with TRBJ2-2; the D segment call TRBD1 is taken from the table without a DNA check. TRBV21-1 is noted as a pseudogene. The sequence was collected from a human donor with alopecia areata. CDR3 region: CASSIPRQGHGELFF. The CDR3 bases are TGTGCCAGCAGCATCCCGAGACAGGGGCACGGGGAGCTGTTTTTT.